This T cell receptor beta chain was sequenced for a study of blood T cell repertoires in COVID-19. TCRdb's copy holds only in-frame clones and misses some; the assay was immunoSEQ multiplex PCR. Of about 68,000 clones detected, 87% appear once; the ten largest clones hold around 3.6%. The V gene lost 10 bases and the J gene lost 1 base, with 10 bases spanning the gap. There are 12 residues in the CDR3. Germline V gene sequence: CDR1 LNHDA, CDR2 SQIVND (reference sequence). Input material: peripheral blood. This TCR was sampled from a woman between 45 and 60 years old with COVID-19, enrolled during active disease. This rearrangement joins TRBV19 to TRBJ1-1; D ambiguous. The CDR3 loop reads CATGLQNTEAFF. CDR3 coding DNA: TGTGCCACAGGACTCCAGAACACTGAAGCTTTCTTT.